This is a list of T cell receptor beta chains from one sample in a study of cytomegalovirus exposure and HLA in healthy donors. Data came from immunoSEQ multiplex PCR; TCRdb stores just in-frame clones and leaves some out. The table lists around 180,000 clones, 80% to 90% of them singletons, with under 5% in the top ten. Sequenced input: PBMCs. The receptors were sampled from a girl between 10 and 17 years old in good health and CMV-seropositive. Both conserved end residues are part of each CDR3. D genes are given only for firm matches. Clone size, where shown, is once, few, many, or a class for clones that have expanded.

D gene	V gene	J gene	clone size	CDR3 DNA	CDR3 protein
TRBD1	TRBV5-1	TRBJ1-3	NA	TGCGCCAGCAGCTCGACAGGGACTGGCAACACCATATATTTT	CASSSTGTGNTIYF
NA	TRBV5-8	TRBJ1-6	few	TGTGCCAGCAGCTTGGGTTGGAGCTCCTATAATTCACCCCTCCACTTT	CASSLGWSSYNSPLHF
NA	TRBV19	TRBJ1-1	NA	TGTGCCAGTACCGCCCGGCGGAGGGATACTGAAGCTTTCTTT	CASTARRRDTEAFF
NA	TRBV6-5	TRBJ1-5	NA	TGTGCCAGCAGACAGCAGAATCAGCCCCAGCATTTT	CASRQQNQPQHF
NA	TRBV27	TRBJ1-1	NA	TGTGCCAGCAGTCCCCTCCCCGTGAACACTGAAGCTTTCTTT	CASSPLPVNTEAFF
NA	TRBV11-3	TRBJ1-1	NA	TGTGCCAGCAGCTTGGTTGTGGGAGGGCGTAATATGAACACTGAAGCTTTCTTT	CASSLVVGGRNMNTEAFF
TRBD1	TRBV7-8	TRBJ2-6	NA	TGTGCCAGCAGTCCCGAGGGGGCGGAGGGGGCCAACGTCCTGACTTTC	CASSPEGAEGANVLTF
NA	TRBV9	TRBJ2-3	NA	TGTGCCAGCAGCGTAGGGGGCGGAGGGAACACAGATACGCAGTATTTT	CASSVGGGGNTDTQYF
NA	TRBV5-1	TRBJ1-2	NA	TGCGCCAGCAGCTTGGCCTCACAGGATATCGCTGGCTACACCTTC	CASSLASQDIAGYTF
NA	TRBV18	TRBJ1-5	NA	TGTGCCAGCTCACCACAGGCAGGGTATCAGCCCCAGCATTTT	CASSPQAGYQPQHF
TRBD1	TRBV28	TRBJ1-1	few	TGTGCCAGCAGTGCACGACAGGGGATCACTGAAGCTTTCTTT	CASSARQGITEAFF
TRBD1	TRBV7-9	TRBJ1-2	NA	TGTGCCAGCAGCGGACAGGCTCTTTTCTATGGCTACACCTTC	CASSGQALFYGYTF
NA	TRBV7-9	TRBJ1-2	NA	TGTGCCAGCAGCTCCCCTACCGTTGCCTTAAGCTATGGCTACACCTTC	CASSSPTVALSYGYTF
TRBD1	TRBV11-2	TRBJ2-7	NA	TGTGCCAGCAGCTCTACGACAGGGCCCGTTCCCTTC	CASSSTTGPVPF
NA	TRBV5-4	TRBJ1-1	NA	TGTGCCAGCAGCCCTCAGGAGAACACTGAAGCTTTCTTT	CASSPQENTEAFF
NA	TRBV9	TRBJ2-3	NA	TGTGCCAGCAGCGTGGGGGCGGGCACAGATACGCAGTATTTT	CASSVGAGTDTQYF
NA	TRBV9	TRBJ2-2	few	TGTGCCAGCAGCACACTCGACAGCGCGAACACCGGGGAGCTGTTTTTT	CASSTLDSANTGELFF
NA	TRBV7-6	TRBJ1-5	NA	TGTGCCAGCAGCTTAGATGAAGCCCAGCCCCAGCATTTT	CASSLDEAQPQHF
TRBD2	TRBV5-4	TRBJ2-7	NA	TGTGCCAGCAGCCAACTGACTAGCGGGGGGTTCTCCTACGAGCAGTACTTC	CASSQLTSGGFSYEQYF
TRBD2	TRBV6-4	TRBJ2-1	once	TGTGCCAGCAGTGATGGACGGGGGGTCTACAATGAGCAGTTCTTC	CASSDGRGVYNEQFF
NA	TRBV19	TRBJ2-7	NA	TGTGCCAGTAGTATAGGGAACAGGGAGGGGAACGAGCAGTACTTC	CASSIGNREGNEQYF
NA	TRBV9	TRBJ2-7	NA	TGTGCCAGCAGCGTCGGGCAGGACTCCGAGCAGTACTTC	CASSVGQDSEQYF
TRBD2	TRBV5-1	TRBJ2-3	once	TGCGCCAGCAGCTTGGAACAGCGGGGGGGCAGGAGTACAGATACGCAGTATTTT	CASSLEQRGGRSTDTQYF